The 19 T cell receptor beta chains below were found in one sample sequenced in a study of cytomegalovirus exposure and HLA in healthy donors. PCR amplification relied on 60 Vbeta primers (plus 13 Jbeta primers). Here immunoSEQ multiplex PCR was the method, and the copy in TCRdb shows in-frame clones only, minus some. The sample holds 200,000 to 250,000 clones, approximately 80% seen once. What was sequenced was PBMCs. The receptor source for this set is a young man in good health and CMV-seronegative.

V and J are TRBV4-1 and TRBJ2-3; 7 nucleotides line up with TRBD1. CDR1 and CDR2 from the germline V gene are MGHRA and YSYEKL. The J segment lost 6 bases and the V segment lost 1 base, leaving 4 bases of the junction unmatched. This CDR3 region has 14 residues. The chain's CDR3 is CASSQATGTDTQYF. In DNA, the CDR3 is TGCGCCAGCAGCCAAGCGACAGGGACCGATACGCAGTATTTT.

The chain combines TRBV7-9 with TRBJ2-5; D not resolved. V gave up 1 base and J gave up 5 bases, with 8 bases separating them. Germline V lookup: CDR1 SEHNR, CDR2 FQNEAQ (reference sequence). There are 13 residues in the CDR3. CDR3 coding DNA: TGTGCCAGCAGCTTAGACCTACCGGAGACCCAGTACTTC. Its translation: CASSLDLPETQYF.

The CDR3, as DNA: TGCGCCAGCATCGTCTATCCCCGCGTAGCCAAAAACATTCAGTACTTC. Protein sequence: CASIVYPRVAKNIQYF. The chain links TRBV5-1 to TRBJ2-4; no reliable D call. From germline, CDR1 is SGHRS and CDR2 YFSETQ. CDR3 length: 16 residues. The V gene lost 6 bases and the J gene lost 0 bases, with 16 bases spanning the gap. The complete variable domain, with remaining parts taken from reference TRBV5-1 and TRBJ2-4, reads KAGVTQTPRYLIKTRGQQVTLSCSPISGHRSVSWYQQTPGQGLQFLFEYFSETQRNKGNFPGRFSGRQFSNSRSEMNVSTLELGDSALYLCASIVYPRVAKNIQYFGAGTRLSVL.

The CDR3 reads CASSYSPGLTNEKLFF. The DNA for the CDR3 is TGTGCCAGCAGTTACTCGCCGGGATTAACTAATGAAAAACTGTTTTTT. The chain recombines TRBV6-5 with TRBJ1-4; no clear D gene. CDR1 MNHEY and CDR2 SVGAGI come from the germline V gene. V lost 0 bases to trimming and J lost 1 base, with 9 bases between them. The CDR3 is made up of 16 amino acids.

In its sample, this clone was seen a few times. The genes are TRBV2 and TRBJ2-7, with unresolved D. Germline CDR1 is SNHLY and CDR2 is FYNNEI. CDR3 length: 14 amino acids. The germline V and J ends were trimmed by 4 bases and 2 bases, with 12 bases remaining between them. The CDR3 spells CASSGQSGPYEQYF. CDR3 DNA sequence: TGTGCCAGCAGTGGCCAATCAGGCCCCTACGAGCAGTACTTC.

The chain carries TRBV5-1 and TRBJ2-1; 10 nucleotides align to TRBD1. The trim removed 4 bases at V and 5 bases at J, leaving 3 bases unmatched. The germline V gene has CDR1 SGHRS and CDR2 YFSETQ. The CDR3 consists of 14 residues. The DNA of the CDR3 is TGCGCCAGCAGCCAGACAGGGGGCAACAATGAGCAGTTCTTC. Residues: CASSQTGGNNEQFF.

Comments on this clone: Relative to the germline gene, one junction end is altered; a read error may explain this. Distinct nucleotide sequences in the sample also encode this CDR3. The chain joins TRBV15 to TRBJ1-6; D gene ambiguous. The CDR3 runs to 12 residues. Germline loops: CDR1 LNHNV, CDR2 YYDKDF (reference sequence). The CDR3 DNA reads TGCGCCACCAGCAGAGAAGCTTCACCCCTCCACTTT. It yields the protein CATSREASPLHF.

This clone was counted a few times. This chain uses TRBV4-3 with TRBJ2-7, with D maybe TRBD1 (6 bases). The V gene lost 4 bases and the J gene lost 3 bases, with 22 bases spanning the gap. The CDR3 has 17 residues. Germline values: CDR1 LGHNA, CDR2 YSLEER. For the CDR3, the DNA is TGCGCCAGCAGCCGTGGAACAGGGAAGTCCCCCCGCTACGAGCAGTACTTC. Its translation is CASSRGTGKSPRYEQYF.

The V and J genes are TRBV9 and TRBJ2-3; 7 bases are a match to TRBD2. CDR3 length equals 13 residues. V gave up 4 bases and J gave up 4 bases; unmatched junction bases: 3. Per germline, CDR1 SGDLS and CDR2 YYNGEE. In nucleotides, the CDR3 is TGTGCCAGCAGCCTCGGACTAGCAGATACGCAGTATTTT. It encodes CASSLGLADTQYF. The entire variable domain, with the rest obtained from reference TRBV9 and TRBJ2-3, is as follows: DSGVTQTPKHLITATGQRVTLRCSPRSGDLSVYWYQQSLDQGLQFLIQYYNGEERAKGNILERFSAQQFPDLHSELNLSSLELGDSALYFCASSLGLADTQYFGPGTRLTVL.

The J gene is TRBJ2-1, the V gene TRBV7-8; the match to TRBD1 covers 7 bases. Germline CDR1 and CDR2: SGHVS and FQNEAQ. J gave up 9 bases and V 1 base, and 9 bases lay outside the gene matches. The CDR3 covers 15 residues. The CDR3, as DNA: TGTGCCAGCAGCTTAGTCGAGGGGGCAACCGGTGAGCAGTTCTTC. Protein sequence: CASSLVEGATGEQFF. The variable domain in full, completed from reference TRBV7-8 and TRBJ2-1, reads GAGVSQSPRYKVAKRGQDVALRCDPISGHVSLFWYQQALGQGPEFLTYFQNEAQLDKSGLPSDRFFAERPEGSVSTLKIQRTQQEDSAVYLCASSLVEGATGEQFFGPGTRLTVL.

This clone was detected once. The chain joins TRBV2 to TRBJ2-6; D gene uncertain. This CDR3 is 12 amino acids long. CDR1 and CDR2 from the germline V gene are SNHLY and FYNNEI. Trimming pared 7 bases from V and 4 bases from J, leaving 5 bases between. The CDR3 coding sequence is TGTGCCAGCATAAAAGGGGCCAACGTCCTGACTTTC. It specifies CASIKGANVLTF.

The chain employs TRBV4-2 and TRBJ2-3, with TRBD2 identical over 7 bases. The V and J ends lost 4 bases and 0 bases, in that order; junction bases with no gene match: 10. Germline CDR1 LGHNA, CDR2 YNFKEQ. The CDR3 loop spans 17 amino acids. CDR3 in amino acids: CASSPSGRGTSTDTQYF. CDR3 coding DNA: TGTGCCAGCAGCCCCTCCGGGCGGGGGACTAGCACAGATACGCAGTATTTT.

J is TRBJ1-4 and V is TRBV19; 9 bases fit TRBD1. The V and J ends lost 6 bases and 8 bases, in that order; junction bases with no gene match: 7. CDR3 length equals 14 residues. In germline, CDR1 is LNHDA, CDR2 SQIVND (reference sequence). The CDR3 nucleotides read TGTGCCAGTAGCTTGGGACAGGGTTTCGAAAAACTGTTTTTT. Encoded protein: CASSLGQGFEKLFF.

V gene TRBV19 combines with J gene TRBJ2-3; a possible D gene is TRBD2 (5 bases). The CDR3 is made up of 14 amino acids. V was shortened by 2 bases and J by 6 bases, with 12 bases between the two germline ends. The germline gives CDR1 LNHDA, CDR2 SQIVND (reference sequence). The CDR3 DNA follows: TGTGCCAGTAGTATACGGGGTACCGGGGATACGCAGTATTTT. Translation gives CASSIRGTGDTQYF.

The genes are TRBV6-5 and TRBJ1-5, with 8 positions matching TRBD1. The V and J ends lost 6 bases and 6 bases, in that order; junction bases with no gene match: 7. The CDR3 runs 14 residues. Germline-derived CDR1 and CDR2 are MNHEY and SVGAGI. Written as DNA, the CDR3 is TGTGCCAGCAGCCCTGGACAGGGTGGTCAGCCCCAGCATTTT. Residues: CASSPGQGGQPQHF.

The chain has TRBV10-3 and TRBJ2-7; TRBD1 matches at 7 bases. This CDR3 is 16 amino acids long. CDR1 is ENHRY, CDR2 SYGVKD, per germline. The V and J ends lost 3 bases and 4 bases, in that order; junction bases with no gene match: 12. DNA of the CDR3: TGTGCCATCAGTGAATACCCCGGGACAGTTTCTTACGAGCAGTACTTC. Protein product: CAISEYPGTVSYEQYF.

The genes are TRBV5-4 and TRBJ2-1; TRBD1 agrees at 10 bases. Trimming cost V 4 bases and J 5 bases; bases outside gene matches: 9. Per the germline V gene, CDR1 is SGHNT and CDR2 is YYREEE (reference sequence). The CDR3 consists of 16 residues. CDR3 sequence: CASSTSLGTGDNEQFF. The CDR3 DNA is TGTGCCAGCAGCACAAGCCTCGGGACAGGGGACAATGAGCAGTTCTTC.

V and J are TRBV14 and TRBJ2-2, with D perhaps TRBD1 (5 bases). V was trimmed by 4 bases and J by 6 bases, leaving 12 bases between them. In germline, CDR1 is SGHDN, CDR2 FVKESK. There are 14 residues in the CDR3. In DNA form, the CDR3 reads TGTGCCAGCAGCCCAAGGGGTTTTGCCGGGGAGCTGTTTTTT. Encoded protein: CASSPRGFAGELFF. Full variable domain (missing parts from reference TRBV14 and TRBJ2-2): EAGVTQFPSHSVIEKGQTVTLRCDPISGHDNLYWYRRVMGKEIKFLLHFVKESKQDESGMPNNRFLAERTGGTYSTLKVQPAELEDSGVYFCASSPRGFAGELFFGEGSRLTVL.

The chain is built from TRBV6-1 and TRBJ2-7; TRBD1 matches 7 bases. CDR3 length: 13 residues. After removal of 9 bases from V and 10 bases from J, the junction contained 15 bases not matched to a gene. In germline, CDR1 is MNHNS, CDR2 SASEGT. The CDR3 region is CASSRMGDREQYF. The CDR3 DNA reads TGTGCCAGTTCTAGAATGGGGGACAGAGAACAGTACTTC.